The T cell receptor beta chain described here comes from a study of technical replicates of blood from four donors (dated by TCRdb to about 2017). The library was produced with the immunoSEQ multiplex PCR assay. TCRdb obtained this table from immuneACCESS and retained in-frame rearrangements with V and J assigned. These tables miss some clones; where compared with another copy, unresolved V genes account for less than half of the shortfall, and the remainder is unexplained. This sample lists about 59,000 clones; roughly 95% were detected once. Less than 4.5% of the sample rests with the top ten. In regard to this clone: Its target antigen remains unknown. It has no much larger one-base neighbor in the sample; base qualities were not kept.

The CDR3 runs 14 amino acids, cysteine and phenylalanine included. Of all the DNA, just the CDR3 is kept, 42 bases in frame from base 1. Via the germline V gene, CDR1 is SGHTA and CDR2 FQGTGA. The junction shows trimming of 2 bases on V and 0 bases on J, plus 7 bases between the germline ends. The sample taken for sequencing was PBMCs. This clonotype was obtained from a human donor in good health. Some clones in this sample may be carry-over from other donors' samples. This chain is built from TRBV7-3 and TRBJ1-1; the D segment cannot be called with confidence. The CDR3 region: CASSLSALNTEAFF. The nucleotides are TGTGCCAGCAGCTTATCAGCGTTGAACACTGAAGCTTTCTTT.